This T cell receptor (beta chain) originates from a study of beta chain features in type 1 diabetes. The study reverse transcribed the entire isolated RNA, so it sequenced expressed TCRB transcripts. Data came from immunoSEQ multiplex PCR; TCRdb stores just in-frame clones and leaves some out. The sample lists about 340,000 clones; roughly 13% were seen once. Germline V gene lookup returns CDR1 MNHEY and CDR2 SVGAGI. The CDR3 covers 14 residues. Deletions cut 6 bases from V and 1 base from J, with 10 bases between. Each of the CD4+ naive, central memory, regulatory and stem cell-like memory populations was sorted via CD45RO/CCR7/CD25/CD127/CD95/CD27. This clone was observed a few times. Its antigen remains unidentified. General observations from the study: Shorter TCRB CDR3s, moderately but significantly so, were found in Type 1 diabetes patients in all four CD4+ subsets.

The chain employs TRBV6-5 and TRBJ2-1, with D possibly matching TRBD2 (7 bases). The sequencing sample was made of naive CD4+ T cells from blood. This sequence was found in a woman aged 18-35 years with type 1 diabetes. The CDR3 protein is CASRQGGSYNEQFF. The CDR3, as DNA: TGTGCCAGCAGACAGGGAGGGTCCTACAATGAGCAGTTCTTC.